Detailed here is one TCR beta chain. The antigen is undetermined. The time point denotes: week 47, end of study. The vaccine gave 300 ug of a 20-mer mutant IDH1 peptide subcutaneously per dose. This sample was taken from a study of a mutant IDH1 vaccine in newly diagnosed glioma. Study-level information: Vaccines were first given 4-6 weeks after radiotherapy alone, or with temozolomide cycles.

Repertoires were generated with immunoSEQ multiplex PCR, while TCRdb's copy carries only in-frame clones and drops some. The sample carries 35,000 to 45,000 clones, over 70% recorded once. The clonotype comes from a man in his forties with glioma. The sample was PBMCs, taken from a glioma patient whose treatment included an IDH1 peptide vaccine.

This CDR3 is CASSSMTPYTDTQYF. The CDR3 DNA reads TGTGCCAGCAGCTCCATGACCCCTTATACAGATACGCAGTATTTT. V and J are TRBV5-6 and TRBJ2-3; D is uncertain. The V gene's germline CDR1 is SGHDT and CDR2 YYEEEE. The CDR3 has 15 amino acids. Trimming left V 3 bases short and J 3 bases short, with 14 bases between.